This T cell receptor (beta chain) was identified in a study of technical replicates of blood from a handful of donors. Libraries were prepared by immunoSEQ multiplex PCR; TCRdb keeps only in-frame clonotypes and omits some of them. The repertoire holds approximately 85,000 clones, approximately 95% seen once, with 0.2% to 0.3% in the top ten. Trimming took 10 bases from V and 5 from J; bases not matched to a gene: 4. This CDR3 spans 12 amino acids. CDR1 is LNHDA and CDR2 is SQIVND in the germline V gene (reference sequence). The sequencing input was T cells isolated from PBMCs. The chain combines TRBV19 with TRBJ2-1; 8 bases agree with TRBD2. The receptor comes from a human donor in good health. CDR3 in amino acids: CATLAGHNEQFF. In nucleotides, the CDR3 is TGTGCCACGCTAGCGGGTCACAATGAGCAGTTCTTC.